A single sample gave rise to the 7 T cell receptor beta chains below, sequenced in a study of CD8+ T cells in alopecia areata. Investigators isolated RNA and reverse transcribed it into cDNA to act as the sequencing template. Clones were sequenced by immunoSEQ multiplex PCR, and TCRdb holds only the in-frame ones, with some missing. This sample comprises around 300,000 clones, none seen once only. The pooled cutaneous lymph node cells were sorted using several markers (CD4, CD8alpha, NKG2D, NKG2ACE and others). Sequenced material: CD4+ T cells sorted from a lymph node. These receptors came from a C3H/HeJ mouse with alopecia areata. This strain has MHC haplotype H2-k.

Only a few counts were recorded for this clone. Gene names are mouse gene names. Read coverage stops 4 residues before the CDR3 terminus; the germline J gene supplies the remainder. The chain carries TRBV5 and TRBJ2-2, with 8 positions matching TRBD1. The CDR3 loop spans 17 amino acids. Germline CDR1 is LGHNA and CDR2 is YNLKQL (reference sequence). Unmatched junction bases numbered 6, after V lost 0 bases and J lost 3 bases. CDR3 sequence: CASSQEGQGAYTGQLYF. The CDR3 DNA, read in part, is TGTGCCAGCAGCCAAGAAGGGCAGGGGGCCTACACCGGG.

This clone was counted between two and nine times. Germline and genes: mouse. The observed sequence ends 4 residues before the CDR3 terminus, with the missing tail filled in from the germline J gene. This sequence joins TRBV17 and TRBJ2-7, with D hard to call. With 1 base removed from V and 0 bases from J, the gap between germline ends came to 10 bases. This CDR3 is 15 amino acids long. CDR1 and CDR2 from the germline V gene are MNHDT and YYDKIL. The CDR3 DNA, read in part, is TGTGCTAGCAGTAGAGCGGCAGGAAGCTCCTAT. Translated: CASSRAAGSSY. The whole CDR3 region reads CASSRAAGSSYEQYF.

Comment on this clone: Genes here carry mouse names. The read terminates 4 residues ahead of where the CDR3 ends, so the germline J gene completes it. The chain employs TRBV31 and TRBJ2-3; possibly TRBD2 for D (5 bases). Trimming shortened V by 5 bases and J by 0 bases, and 15 bases separated the two germline ends. The CDR3 covers 15 residues. Germline CDR1 GKSSPN, CDR2 SITVG. The CDR3 DNA, read in part, is TGTGCCTGGGGGTCCAGTTGGACTAGTGCAGAA. Translation: CAWGSSWTSAE. The whole CDR3 region reads CAWGSSWTSAETLYF.

As for this clone: Genes here carry mouse names. The read comes to an end 4 residues before the CDR3 does, leaving the germline J gene to fill in the end. The rearrangement links TRBV31 to TRBJ1-1, with D unclear. V was pared by 0 bases and J by 0 bases, with 8 bases between. CDR1 and CDR2 from the germline V gene are GKSSPN and SITVG. The CDR3 has 14 residues. Incomplete CDR3 DNA: TGTGCCTGGAGTCTAAAACAAACAAACACA. This encodes CAWSLKQTNT. The complete CDR3 protein is CAWSLKQTNTEVFF.

Only a few counts were recorded for this clone. Germline and genes: mouse. The read halts 4 residues ahead of the CDR3 end, with the missing end drawn from the germline J gene. The chain carries TRBV19 and TRBJ2-4, with D possibly being TRBD2 (6 bases). The germline gives CDR1 FNHDT, CDR2 SITEND (reference sequence). The length of the CDR3 is 12 residues. The CDR3 DNA, read in part, is TGTGCCAGCAGAGGACTGCTGAAC. Amino acid sequence: CASRGLLN. The CDR3 as a whole reads CASRGLLNTLYF.

With respect to this clone: The genes and germline here are from mouse. Read coverage stops 4 residues before the CDR3 terminus; the germline J gene supplies the remainder. The chain uses TRBV2 and TRBJ2-1, with a possible D match to TRBD1 (5 bases). CDR3 size: 15 residues. V dropped 0 bases and J dropped 5 bases, with 11 bases sitting between them. In germline, CDR1 is LGHNA, CDR2 YSYQKL. Partial CDR3 DNA: TGTGCCAGCAGCCAAGACCAGGGTCGAAATGCT. Its translation is CASSQDQGRNA. The entire CDR3 sequence reads CASSQDQGRNAEQFF.

This clone was seen only a few times. A read error may explain this, as a much larger clone is one base away. Gene names and germline refer to mouse. The CDR3 end lies 3 residues beyond the end of the read and is filled in from the germline J gene. The chain combines TRBV13-3 with TRBJ1-6; no clear D. TRBJ1-6 is known as an ORF, though its function is uncertain. CDR1 and CDR2 (germline): NNHDY, SYVADS. Trimming pared 3 bases from V and 0 bases from J, leaving 4 bases between. The CDR3 runs 14 residues. Here the CDR3 reads CASSASSYNSPLYF. The CDR3 DNA, read in part, is TGTGCCAGCAGTGCCAGTTCCTATAATTCGCCC.